Each of the 28 T cell receptor beta chains below was sequenced from the same sample in a study of T cell responses to AZD1222 COVID-19 vaccine. Using immunoSEQ multiplex PCR, the repertoire was profiled, and TCRdb retains in-frame clones only, with some absent. Among about 110,000 clones listed, roughly four fifths were seen once. The specimen was peripheral blood, collected on day 0 of AZD1222 vaccination. These receptors came from an adult in good health.

Only a few counts were recorded for this clone. V usage is TRBV6-4 and J usage is TRBJ2-3, with TRBD1 identical over 11 bases. Germline assignment: CDR1 MRHNA and CDR2 SNTAGT. The CDR3 covers 14 residues. V gave up 4 bases and J gave up 4 bases; unmatched junction bases: 1. CDR3 amino acids: CASSGTGGADTQYF. The DNA for the CDR3 is TGTGCCAGCAGTGGGACAGGGGGCGCAGATACGCAGTATTTT.

This chain links TRBV5-1 with TRBJ1-1; tentative D call: TRBD1 (6 bases). V lost 1 base and J lost 1, with 11 bases in between. Per the germline V gene, CDR1 is SGHRS and CDR2 is YFSETQ. The CDR3 sequence is 15 residues long. CDR3 region: CASSLYAGANTEAFF. The CDR3 coding sequence is TGCGCCAGCAGCTTGTACGCAGGGGCGAACACTGAAGCTTTCTTT.

This clone was seen a few times. The rearrangement uses TRBV5-5 and TRBJ1-2; D perhaps matches TRBD1 (5 bases). Germline values: CDR1 SGHKS, CDR2 YYEKEE (reference sequence). V dropped 4 bases and J dropped 6 bases, with 19 bases sitting between them. The CDR3 runs to 15 residues. The CDR3 nucleotides read TGTGCCAGCAGCCCGGGGCCGGAGACCATACATGGCTACACCTTC. Amino acid sequence: CASSPGPETIHGYTF.

This clone was observed a single time. The genes are TRBV5-1 and TRBJ2-5; TRBD1 agrees at 8 bases. Germline CDR1 is SGHRS and CDR2 is YFSETQ. The CDR3 has 15 amino acids. The V segment lost 4 bases and the J segment 5 bases; nucleotides outside the gene matches: 10. The CDR3 DNA follows: TGCGCCAGCAGCAAACGGACAGGGAGAGAGGAGACCCAGTACTTC. Translated: CASSKRTGREETQYF.

The V call is TRBV25-1, the J call TRBJ2-3; 8 nucleotides line up with TRBD2. CDR3 size: 17 residues. The germline V gene encodes CDR1 MGHDK and CDR2 SYGVNS. The J segment lost 7 bases and the V segment lost 1 base, leaving 13 bases of the junction unmatched. CDR3 amino acids: CASSELGAGDIRYTQYF. The CDR3 DNA sequence: TGTGCCAGCAGTGAATTGGGAGCGGGGGATATCCGATATACGCAGTATTTT.

The rearrangement uses TRBV6-2 or TRBV6-3 and TRBJ2-1; 10 bases map to TRBD1. V was pared by 4 bases and J by 7 bases, with 16 bases of the junction left unmatched. Germline loops: CDR1 MNHEY, CDR2 SVGEGT. This CDR3 is built from 18 residues. The CDR3 spells CASSSLSGTGELWNEQFF. As DNA, the CDR3 is TGTGCCAGCAGTTCATTATCCGGGACAGGGGAGTTGTGGAATGAGCAGTTCTTC.

The gene calls are TRBV21-1 and TRBJ2-7. TRBV21-1 represents a pseudogene. There are 15 residues in the CDR3. The CDR3 bases are TGTGCCAGCAGCAAAGTTCGCAGGACCGCCTACGAGCAGTACTTC. As protein: CASSKVRRTAYEQYF.

The V gene is TRBV24-1, the J gene TRBJ2-7; 10 nucleotides match TRBD2. The CDR3 is 19 residues long. The J segment lost 4 bases and the V segment lost 1 base, leaving 15 bases of the junction unmatched. The V gene's germline CDR1 is KGHDR and CDR2 SFDVKD. CDR3 amino acids: CATSDFDLVPGLACYEQYF. CDR3 bases: TGTGCCACCAGTGATTTTGATTTGGTACCGGGACTAGCGTGTTACGAGCAGTACTTC.

This chain connects TRBV28 to TRBJ2-1, with 7 bases matching TRBD2. Germline lookup yields CDR1 MDHEN and CDR2 SYDVKM. The V and J ends lost 3 bases and 2 bases, in that order; junction bases with no gene match: 7. CDR3 length: 16 amino acids. The CDR3 nucleotides are TGTGCCAGCAGTTTTTCCGGGAGGAGCACCTACAATGAGCAGTTCTTC. This encodes CASSFSGRSTYNEQFF.

V gene TRBV9 combines with J gene TRBJ2-5; D gene ambiguous. CDR3 length: 16 amino acids. Trimming pared 0 bases from V and 5 bases from J, leaving 17 bases between. Germline V gene sequence: CDR1 SGDLS, CDR2 YYNGEE. The CDR3 sequence is CASSVGQPVLKETQYF. CDR3 DNA sequence: TGTGCCAGCAGCGTAGGGCAGCCAGTATTGAAGGAGACCCAGTACTTC. Full variable domain (missing parts from reference TRBV9 and TRBJ2-5): DSGVTQTPKHLITATGQRVTLRCSPRSGDLSVYWYQQSLDQGLQFLIQYYNGEERAKGNILERFSAQQFPDLHSELNLSSLELGDSALYFCASSVGQPVLKETQYFGPGTRLLVL.

This clone was counted a few times. The rearrangement links TRBV7-2 to TRBJ2-3; 9 nucleotides agree with TRBD2. Trimming removed 5 bases from V and 3 bases from J; junction bases left unmatched: 6. Germline V gene lookup returns CDR1 SGHTA and CDR2 FQGNSA. The CDR3 has 15 residues. DNA of the CDR3: TGTGCCAGCAGCCTGGCGGGAGGGAGAACAGATACGCAGTATTTT. This codes for CASSLAGGRTDTQYF. The variable domain in full, with the rest retrieved from reference TRBV7-2 and TRBJ2-3, is GAGVSQSPSNKVTEKGKDVELRCDPISGHTALYWYRQSLGQGLEFLIYFQGNSAPDKSGLPSDRFSAERTGGSVSTLTIQRTQQEDSAVYLCASSLAGGRTDTQYFGPGTRLTVL.

This chain uses TRBV15 with TRBJ2-1, with TRBD2 matching 10 bases. With V trimmed by 4 bases and J by 6 bases, 3 bases remained unmatched. This CDR3 comprises 14 residues. Germline V gene lookup returns CDR1 LNHNV and CDR2 YYDKDF (reference sequence). The CDR3 bases are TGTGCCACCAGCACCCGACTAGCGGGCAATGAGCAGTTCTTC. This translates into CATSTRLAGNEQFF.

CDR3 in amino acids: CASSPSRGYTF. The CDR3 DNA is TGTGCCAGCAGTCCCTCGAGGGGCTACACCTTC. This rearrangement joins TRBV27 to TRBJ1-2; D is undetermined. This CDR3 has 11 amino acids. Trimming cost V 5 bases and J 8 bases, with 9 bases left between them. CDR1 and CDR2 (germline): MNHEY, SMNVEV (reference sequence).

V and J are TRBV2 and TRBJ1-4; 7 positions match TRBD1. Germline trimming cut 5 bases from V and 4 bases from J; bases unmatched to any gene: 7. The CDR3 consists of 15 residues. Per the germline V gene, CDR1 is SNHLY and CDR2 is FYNNEI. CDR3 amino acids: CASSPRQGGNEKLFF. CDR3 DNA sequence: TGTGCCAGCAGTCCCCGACAGGGAGGTAATGAAAAACTGTTTTTT.

The rearrangement joins TRBV19 to TRBJ2-7; 9 bases fit TRBD1. Germline loops: CDR1 LNHDA, CDR2 SQIVND (reference sequence). The CDR3 spans 13 residues. Trimming at V came to 3 bases and at J to 4 bases, leaving 1 base not matched to a gene. The CDR3 here is CASSIGQGYEQYF. As DNA, the CDR3 is TGTGCCAGTAGTATCGGACAGGGGTACGAGCAGTACTTC.

In this sample, this clone turned up once. The gene calls are TRBV28 and TRBJ1-1, with 9 bases aligning to TRBD1. This CDR3 is 18 amino acids long. V gave up 0 bases and J gave up 6 bases; unmatched junction bases: 14. Germline V CDR1 and CDR2: MDHEN, SYDVKM. This CDR3 reads CASSLWTGQGVRKAEAFF. CDR3 nucleotide sequence: TGTGCCAGCAGTTTATGGACGGGACAGGGAGTGAGAAAGGCTGAAGCTTTCTTT.

The CDR3 sequence is CSVDADATEAFF. The CDR3 DNA reads TGCAGCGTTGACGCGGACGCTACTGAAGCTTTCTTT. The J gene is TRBJ1-1, the V gene TRBV29-1; D is unresolved. The CDR3 length is 12 residues. The germline CDR1 and CDR2 sequences are SQVTM and ANQGSEA. V was clipped by 3 bases and J by 5 bases, with 10 bases between them.

In its sample, this clone was seen once. DNA of the CDR3: TGTGCCAGCAGCCAAGGGGGACACTTTCAAGAGACCCAGTACTTC. Its translation is CASSQGGHFQETQYF. The rearrangement uses TRBV14 and TRBJ2-5; the D gene is possibly TRBD1 (6 bases). The CDR3 has 15 residues. V gave up 1 base and J gave up 2 bases, with 11 bases separating them. Germline V CDR1 and CDR2: SGHDN, FVKESK.

The rearrangement joins TRBV7-8 to TRBJ2-5; 9 positions agree with TRBD1. There are 14 residues in the CDR3. Germline CDR1 is SGHVS and CDR2 is FQNEAQ. The trim removed 4 bases at V and 5 bases at J, leaving 5 bases unmatched. The CDR3 here is CASSYTGGAETQYF. CDR3 DNA sequence: TGTGCCAGCAGCTATACAGGGGGCGCCGAGACCCAGTACTTC. The full variable domain, its missing parts supplied by reference TRBV7-8 and TRBJ2-5, is GAGVSQSPRYKVAKRGQDVALRCDPISGHVSLFWYQQALGQGPEFLTYFQNEAQLDKSGLPSDRFFAERPEGSVSTLKIQRTQQEDSAVYLCASSYTGGAETQYFGPGTRLLVL.

The V and J genes are TRBV28 and TRBJ1-2; the D gene is possibly TRBD1 (5 bases). Germline CDR1 and CDR2: MDHEN and SYDVKM. V was cut by 5 bases and J by 4 bases, with 14 bases left in between. This CDR3 has 14 amino acids. The CDR3 bases are TGTGCCAGCAGTCTGGGGGGGTACGGCTATGGCTACACCTTC. Its translation: CASSLGGYGYGYTF.

This chain uses TRBV4-3 with TRBJ2-3; D is undetermined. Trimming removed 0 bases at V and 5 bases at J, with 6 bases between. This CDR3 region has 13 residues. Germline lookup yields CDR1 LGHNA and CDR2 YSLEER. The CDR3 region is CASSQDRKDTQYF. The CDR3, as DNA: TGCGCCAGCAGCCAAGACAGGAAAGATACGCAGTATTTT.

This chain connects TRBV7-2 to TRBJ2-3, with 10 positions matching TRBD1. V shed 5 bases, J shed 4 bases, and the junction held 6 bases outside the gene matches. The germline V gene has CDR1 SGHTA and CDR2 FQGNSA. The CDR3 consists of 15 residues. CDR3 DNA sequence: TGTGCCAGCAGCAGGCAGACAGGGGGCGCAGATACGCAGTATTTT. Protein product: CASSRQTGGADTQYF.

This clone has just one count. This chain joins TRBV28 and TRBJ1-2, with a tentative D call TRBD1 (5 bases). In germline, CDR1 is MDHEN, CDR2 SYDVKM. The V end was cut by 6 bases, the J end by 4 bases, with 18 bases between. CDR3 length equals 15 residues. The CDR3 nucleotides read TGTGCCAGCAGGGATAGCGGGGGTCCCCTCTATGGCTACACCTTC. Translating gives CASRDSGGPLYGYTF.

The chain recombines TRBV7-2 with TRBJ2-1, with TRBD2 identical over 12 bases. J was trimmed by 6 bases and V by 5 bases; bases with no gene match: 5. The CDR3 is made up of 15 amino acids. Germline V gene lookup returns CDR1 SGHTA and CDR2 FQGNSA. CDR3 residues: CASSRRTSGANEQFF. The CDR3 nucleotides are TGTGCCAGCAGCCGTAGGACTAGCGGGGCCAATGAGCAGTTCTTC.

The chain links TRBV9 to TRBJ1-2; a possible D gene is TRBD1 (6 bases). This CDR3 has 16 residues. V was trimmed by 3 bases and J by 2 bases, leaving 17 bases between them. The germline CDR1 and CDR2 sequences are SGDLS and YYNGEE. The chain's CDR3 is CASSADKQGGNYGYTF. CDR3 DNA sequence: TGTGCCAGCAGCGCCGATAAACAGGGTGGAAACTATGGCTACACCTTC.

J is TRBJ1-1 and V is TRBV4-3; D not certain. V lost 1 base and J 1 base, leaving 22 bases between the germline ends. CDR1 and CDR2 (germline): LGHNA, YSLEER. There are 19 residues in the CDR3. The CDR3 sequence is CASSQALSSGRWTNTEAFF. The CDR3 nucleotides are TGCGCCAGCAGCCAAGCTCTGTCAAGTGGGCGTTGGACGAACACTGAAGCTTTCTTT.

This clone has a handful of counts. The chain combines TRBV10-3 with TRBJ1-2; D not resolved. CDR3 length: 12 residues. The V and J ends lost 0 bases and 3 bases respectively, with 2 bases between them. Germline V CDR1 and CDR2: ENHRY, SYGVKD. The CDR3: CAISESDYGYTF. In nucleotides, the CDR3 is TGTGCCATCAGTGAGTCCGACTATGGCTACACCTTC.

The sample holds one count of this clone. The chain is built from TRBV28 and TRBJ2-5; 12 bases are shared with TRBD1. V was pared by 6 bases and J by 5 bases, with 10 bases of the junction left unmatched. CDR1 MDHEN and CDR2 SYDVKM come from the germline V gene. The CDR3 loop spans 16 amino acids. The CDR3 loop reads CASSPAGTGGWETQYF. The CDR3 DNA sequence: TGTGCCAGCAGCCCAGCCGGGACAGGGGGCTGGGAGACCCAGTACTTC.